The rows below give T cell receptor beta chains drawn from one sample of a study of memory CD4+ T cells and cytomegalovirus serostatus. The method was immunoSEQ multiplex PCR; TCRdb's version includes in-frame clones alone and lacks a portion of them. Counted here are tens of thousands of clones, 70% to 80% occurring once; the ten biggest clones make up 2.6%. Sequencing was carried out using memory CD4+ T cells from blood. The receptors were gathered from an adult in good health and CMV-seropositive. Each CDR3 is given with its conserved first and last residue. Fields, in order: CDR3 protein, CDR3 DNA, D gene, clone size, V gene, J gene. The D gene is left open where the match is weak. Expanded clones are given a class, and other clones once, few, many or no size at all.

cdr3_aa: CASRDRDNEKLFF; cdr3_nt: TGTGCCAGCAGGGACAGGGATAATGAAAAACTGTTTTTT; d_call: TRBD1; clone_size: -; v_call: TRBV27; j_call: TRBJ1-4
cdr3_aa: CASRKNRGSTIYF; cdr3_nt: TGTGCCAGCAGAAAGAACAGGGGGAGCACCATATATTTT; d_call: TRBD1; clone_size: -; v_call: TRBV6-5; j_call: TRBJ1-3
cdr3_aa: CASSLPTSGKETQYF; cdr3_nt: TGTGCCAGCAGCTTGCCGACTAGCGGGAAGGAGACCCAGTACTTC; d_call: TRBD2; clone_size: once; v_call: TRBV5-4; j_call: TRBJ2-5
cdr3_aa: CAWSVYRGETQYF; cdr3_nt: TGTGCCTGGAGTGTATATAGGGGCGAGACCCAGTACTTC; d_call: -; clone_size: -; v_call: TRBV30; j_call: TRBJ2-5
cdr3_aa: CASSIGGTDTQYF; cdr3_nt: TGTGCCAGTAGTATTGGAGGCACAGATACGCAGTATTTT; d_call: -; clone_size: -; v_call: TRBV19; j_call: TRBJ2-3
cdr3_aa: CASSPDPGARGDEKLFF; cdr3_nt: TGCGCCAGCAGCCCAGACCCCGGTGCGCGTGGTGATGAAAAACTGTTTTTT; d_call: -; clone_size: few; v_call: TRBV4-1; j_call: TRBJ1-4
cdr3_aa: CASSGTDSPNQPQHF; cdr3_nt: TGTGCCAGCAGCGGAACAGACAGTCCTAATCAGCCCCAGCATTTT; d_call: -; clone_size: -; v_call: TRBV11-2; j_call: TRBJ1-5
cdr3_aa: CASSSDLYGYTF; cdr3_nt: TGTGCCAGCAGCTCCGATTTGTATGGCTACACCTTC; d_call: -; clone_size: -; v_call: TRBV11-2; j_call: TRBJ1-2
cdr3_aa: CASREALMTQYF; cdr3_nt: TGTGCCAGCAGGGAGGCCTTGATGACCCAGTACTTC; d_call: -; clone_size: -; v_call: TRBV28; j_call: TRBJ2-5
cdr3_aa: CATSGLWREQFF; cdr3_nt: TGTGCCACCAGCGGGCTATGGAGGGAGCAGTTCTTC; d_call: -; clone_size: -; v_call: TRBV15; j_call: TRBJ2-1
cdr3_aa: CASSLGPEVYNEQFF; cdr3_nt: TGTGCCAGCAGCTTAGGACCGGAGGTCTACAATGAGCAGTTCTTC; d_call: -; clone_size: few; v_call: TRBV5-4; j_call: TRBJ2-1
cdr3_aa: CASMSMDYGYTF; cdr3_nt: TGTGCCAGCATGTCGATGGACTATGGCTACACCTTC; d_call: -; clone_size: -; v_call: TRBV28; j_call: TRBJ1-2
cdr3_aa: CASSSLDRWQPADGNTIYF; cdr3_nt: TGTGCCAGCAGCTCCCTCGACCGGTGGCAGCCGGCGGATGGAAACACCATATATTTT; d_call: -; clone_size: -; v_call: TRBV11-3; j_call: TRBJ1-3
cdr3_aa: CSAAGTYQETQYF; cdr3_nt: TGCAGCGCAGCCGGGACTTATCAAGAGACCCAGTACTTC; d_call: -; clone_size: few; v_call: TRBV29-1; j_call: TRBJ2-5
cdr3_aa: CASSNARDYGYTF; cdr3_nt: TGTGCCAGTAGTAACGCCAGGGACTATGGCTACACCTTC; d_call: -; clone_size: -; v_call: TRBV19; j_call: TRBJ1-2
cdr3_aa: CATSRAGGQGAQPQHF; cdr3_nt: TGTGCCACCAGCAGAGCCGGGGGGCAGGGAGCTCAGCCCCAGCATTTT; d_call: -; clone_size: -; v_call: TRBV15; j_call: TRBJ1-5
cdr3_aa: CAWRKGFYGYTF; cdr3_nt: TGTGCCTGGAGAAAAGGGTTCTATGGCTACACCTTC; d_call: -; clone_size: -; v_call: TRBV30; j_call: TRBJ1-2
cdr3_aa: CASSQAPFGNTIYF; cdr3_nt: TGCGCCAGCAGCCAAGCCCCCTTTGGAAACACCATATATTTT; d_call: -; clone_size: -; v_call: TRBV4-3; j_call: TRBJ1-3
cdr3_aa: CASSFRSGSGTQYF; cdr3_nt: TGTGCCAGCAGCTTTAGGAGTGGGTCGGGTACGCAGTATTTT; d_call: -; clone_size: -; v_call: TRBV5-6; j_call: TRBJ2-3
cdr3_aa: CASSLIVPQGSGNTIYF; cdr3_nt: TGTGCCAGCAGCTTAATAGTTCCCCAAGGATCTGGAAACACCATATATTTT; d_call: -; clone_size: -; v_call: TRBV7-8; j_call: TRBJ1-3
cdr3_aa: CASRLRTGEQPQHF; cdr3_nt: TGTGCCAGCAGACTTAGGACAGGAGAACAGCCCCAGCATTTT; d_call: TRBD1; clone_size: few; v_call: TRBV2; j_call: TRBJ1-5
cdr3_aa: CASSDGWSQETQYF; cdr3_nt: TGCGCCAGCAGTGATGGCTGGTCGCAAGAGACCCAGTACTTC; d_call: -; clone_size: few; v_call: TRBV10-2; j_call: TRBJ2-5
cdr3_aa: CASSQDPVPRVSSYNEQFF; cdr3_nt: TGTGCCAGCAGCCAAGACCCCGTTCCCCGGGTTAGCTCCTACAATGAGCAGTTCTTC; d_call: -; clone_size: -; v_call: TRBV14; j_call: TRBJ2-1
cdr3_aa: CASIPGGQNTGELFF; cdr3_nt: TGCGCCAGCATCCCAGGGGGGCAGAACACCGGGGAGCTGTTTTTT; d_call: -; clone_size: -; v_call: TRBV5-1; j_call: TRBJ2-2
cdr3_aa: CASSLDNYNEQFF; cdr3_nt: TGTGCCAGCAGCTTAGACAACTACAATGAGCAGTTCTTC; d_call: -; clone_size: -; v_call: TRBV7-2; j_call: TRBJ2-1
cdr3_aa: CASSLGSPSVGYEQYF; cdr3_nt: TGTGCCAGCAGTCTAGGATCCCCGTCGGTCGGCTACGAGCAGTACTTC; d_call: -; clone_size: few; v_call: TRBV27; j_call: TRBJ2-7
cdr3_aa: CASSSLGSYNEQFF; cdr3_nt: TGTGCCAGCAGCTCCCTCGGCTCCTACAATGAGCAGTTCTTC; d_call: -; clone_size: -; v_call: TRBV11-1; j_call: TRBJ2-1
cdr3_aa: CASSLRGMGLTEAFF; cdr3_nt: TGTGCCAGTTCTCTCAGGGGCATGGGGCTCACTGAAGCTTTCTTT; d_call: -; clone_size: few; v_call: TRBV9; j_call: TRBJ1-1
cdr3_aa: CATVGRRKETQYF; cdr3_nt: TGTGCCACCGTGGGCAGGCGAAAGGAGACCCAGTACTTC; d_call: -; clone_size: -; v_call: TRBV7-9; j_call: TRBJ2-5
cdr3_aa: CASKRDIPTGDSGNTIYF; cdr3_nt: TGTGCCAGCAAAAGGGATATACCCACAGGGGACTCTGGAAACACCATATATTTT; d_call: TRBD1; clone_size: -; v_call: TRBV28; j_call: TRBJ1-3
cdr3_aa: CSVAHSTTGELFF; cdr3_nt: TGCAGCGTCGCGCACTCAACCACCGGGGAGCTGTTTTTT; d_call: -; clone_size: -; v_call: TRBV29-1; j_call: TRBJ2-2
cdr3_aa: CASSLDTPSYNEQFF; cdr3_nt: TGTGCCAGCAGCTTAGATACCCCCTCCTACAATGAGCAGTTCTTC; d_call: -; clone_size: -; v_call: TRBV11-2; j_call: TRBJ2-1
cdr3_aa: CASSPPGQSYGYTF; cdr3_nt: TGTGCCAGCAGTCCACCGGGACAGTCCTATGGCTACACCTTC; d_call: TRBD1; clone_size: once; v_call: TRBV5-8; j_call: TRBJ1-2
cdr3_aa: CASSAGNQPQHF; cdr3_nt: TGTGCCAGTAGTGCAGGCAATCAGCCCCAGCATTTT; d_call: -; clone_size: -; v_call: TRBV19; j_call: TRBJ1-5
cdr3_aa: CATRPNNQPQHF; cdr3_nt: TGTGCCACGAGACCGAACAATCAGCCCCAGCATTTT; d_call: -; clone_size: -; v_call: TRBV28; j_call: TRBJ1-5
cdr3_aa: CASSPESGEQFF; cdr3_nt: TGTGCCAGCAGCCCCGAGTCAGGTGAGCAGTTCTTC; d_call: -; clone_size: -; v_call: TRBV11-2; j_call: TRBJ2-1
cdr3_aa: CASSSFNGYTF; cdr3_nt: TGTGCCAGCAGCTCTTTCAATGGCTACACCTTC; d_call: -; clone_size: -; v_call: TRBV5-6; j_call: TRBJ1-2
cdr3_aa: CASSFEGNYGYTF; cdr3_nt: TGTGCCAGCAGCTTTGAAGGGAACTATGGCTACACCTTC; d_call: -; clone_size: -; v_call: TRBV7-2; j_call: TRBJ1-2
cdr3_aa: CASSDGVGVAQHF; cdr3_nt: TGTGCCAGCAGTGATGGAGTAGGGGTGGCCCAGCATTTT; d_call: -; clone_size: medium-sized; v_call: TRBV6-1; j_call: TRBJ1-5
cdr3_aa: CASSLRGAGNTIYF; cdr3_nt: TGTGCCAGCAGCTTGAGGGGGGCTGGAAACACCATATATTTT; d_call: -; clone_size: -; v_call: TRBV5-4; j_call: TRBJ1-3
cdr3_aa: CASSQATMTRGTIYF; cdr3_nt: TGTGCCAGCAGCCAGGCGACGATGACTCGGGGCACCATATATTTT; d_call: -; clone_size: -; v_call: TRBV28; j_call: TRBJ1-3
cdr3_aa: CASSRDGNPYGYTF; cdr3_nt: TGTGCCAGCAGCCGAGACGGGAACCCCTATGGCTACACCTTC; d_call: -; clone_size: -; v_call: TRBV11-2; j_call: TRBJ1-2
cdr3_aa: CASSAGQGNTIYF; cdr3_nt: TGTGCCAGCAGCGCGGGACAGGGAAACACCATATATTTT; d_call: TRBD1; clone_size: -; v_call: TRBV7-2; j_call: TRBJ1-3
cdr3_aa: CASSRVGGNTEAFF; cdr3_nt: TGTGCCAGCAGCCGGGTGGGGGGGAACACTGAAGCTTTCTTT; d_call: -; clone_size: once; v_call: TRBV5-4; j_call: TRBJ1-1
cdr3_aa: CASTDRDWASDEQFF; cdr3_nt: TGTGCCAGCACCGACCGAGATTGGGCTAGCGATGAGCAGTTCTTC; d_call: -; clone_size: -; v_call: TRBV5-6; j_call: TRBJ2-1
cdr3_aa: CASSLQSQGGIQYF; cdr3_nt: TGTGCCAGCAGCTTACAGAGCCAGGGAGGCATTCAGTACTTC; d_call: -; clone_size: -; v_call: TRBV11-1; j_call: TRBJ2-4
cdr3_aa: CASSSGTSGDTQYF; cdr3_nt: TGTGCCAGCAGCTCAGGGACCTCCGGGGATACGCAGTATTTT; d_call: -; clone_size: -; v_call: TRBV7-9; j_call: TRBJ2-3
cdr3_aa: CASSTLGTDTQYF; cdr3_nt: TGCGCCAGCAGCACTCTAGGCACAGATACGCAGTATTTT; d_call: -; clone_size: few; v_call: TRBV5-1; j_call: TRBJ2-3
cdr3_aa: CASRITGGGGGELFF; cdr3_nt: TGTGCCAGTAGAATCACAGGGGGCGGAGGCGGGGAGCTGTTTTTT; d_call: TRBD1; clone_size: -; v_call: TRBV19; j_call: TRBJ2-2
cdr3_aa: CSVGTGTTLGYTF; cdr3_nt: TGCAGCGTGGGGACAGGGACAACTTTGGGCTACACCTTC; d_call: TRBD1; clone_size: -; v_call: TRBV29-1; j_call: TRBJ1-2
cdr3_aa: CASSPKRGPDTQYF; cdr3_nt: TGTGCCAGCTCACCGAAGAGGGGGCCAGATACGCAGTATTTT; d_call: TRBD1; clone_size: -; v_call: TRBV18; j_call: TRBJ2-3
cdr3_aa: CASSLTGASKNIQYF; cdr3_nt: TGTGCCAGCAGTTTGACAGGGGCGTCCAAAAACATTCAGTACTTC; d_call: TRBD1; clone_size: few; v_call: TRBV28; j_call: TRBJ2-4
cdr3_aa: CASSPTPGQTNTNYGYTF; cdr3_nt: TGTGCCAGCTCACCTACCCCGGGACAGACGAACACTAACTATGGCTACACCTTC; d_call: TRBD1; clone_size: -; v_call: TRBV18; j_call: TRBJ1-2
cdr3_aa: CASSSSGQGDSEAFF; cdr3_nt: TGTGCCAGCAGTTCCTCAGGACAGGGCGATAGTGAAGCTTTCTTT; d_call: TRBD1; clone_size: -; v_call: TRBV6-6; j_call: TRBJ1-1
cdr3_aa: CAWTRTGGGYYNEQFF; cdr3_nt: TGTGCCTGGACCCGAACGGGCGGGGGTTACTACAATGAGCAGTTCTTC; d_call: TRBD2; clone_size: -; v_call: TRBV30; j_call: TRBJ2-1